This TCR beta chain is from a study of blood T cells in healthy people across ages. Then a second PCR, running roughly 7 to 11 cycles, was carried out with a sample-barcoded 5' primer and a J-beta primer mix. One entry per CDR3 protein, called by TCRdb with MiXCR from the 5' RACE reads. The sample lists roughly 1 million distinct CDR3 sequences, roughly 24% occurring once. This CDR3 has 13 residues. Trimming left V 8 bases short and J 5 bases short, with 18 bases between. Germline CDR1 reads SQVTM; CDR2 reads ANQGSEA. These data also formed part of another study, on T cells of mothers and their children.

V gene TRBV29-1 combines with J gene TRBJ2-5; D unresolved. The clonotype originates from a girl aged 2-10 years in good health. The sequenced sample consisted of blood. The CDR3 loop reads CSIRRWEAETQYF. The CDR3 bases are TGCAGCATACGGAGATGGGAAGCGGAGACCCAGTACTTC.